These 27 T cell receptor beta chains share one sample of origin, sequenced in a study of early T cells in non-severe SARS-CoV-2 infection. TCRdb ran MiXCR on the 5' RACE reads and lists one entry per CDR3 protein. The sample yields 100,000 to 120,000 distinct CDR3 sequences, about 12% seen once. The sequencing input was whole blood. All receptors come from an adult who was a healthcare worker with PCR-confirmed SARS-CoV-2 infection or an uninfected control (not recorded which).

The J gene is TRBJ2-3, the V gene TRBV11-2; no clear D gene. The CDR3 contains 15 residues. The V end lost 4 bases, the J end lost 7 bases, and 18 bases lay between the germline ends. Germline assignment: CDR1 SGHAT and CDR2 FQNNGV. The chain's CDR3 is CASSYMRSPRNTQYF. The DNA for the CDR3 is TGTGCCAGCAGCTACATGCGGTCCCCAAGGAATACGCAGTATTTT.

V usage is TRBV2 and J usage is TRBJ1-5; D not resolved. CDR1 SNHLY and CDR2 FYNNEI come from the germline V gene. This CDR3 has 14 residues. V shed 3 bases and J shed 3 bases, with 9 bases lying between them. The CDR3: CASSDWQNNQPQHF. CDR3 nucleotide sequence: TGTGCCAGCAGTGATTGGCAGAACAATCAGCCCCAGCATTTT.

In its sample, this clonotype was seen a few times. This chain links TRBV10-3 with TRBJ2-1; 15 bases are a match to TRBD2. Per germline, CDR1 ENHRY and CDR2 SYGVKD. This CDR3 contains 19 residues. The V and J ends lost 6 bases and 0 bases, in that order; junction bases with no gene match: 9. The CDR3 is CAIRNGLAGGPTSYNEQFF. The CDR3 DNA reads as TGTGCCATCAGAAACGGACTAGCGGGAGGGCCAACCTCCTACAATGAGCAGTTCTTC.

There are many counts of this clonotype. The CDR3 DNA sequence: TGTGCCAGCAGCTTAATCGGGTTAGGGGGTGAGCAGTTCTTC. The encoded protein is CASSLIGLGGEQFF. The genes are TRBV7-6 and TRBJ2-1; possible D gene TRBD1, 6 bases. Trimming took off 2 bases at V and 9 bases at J, with 14 bases between the two ends. The CDR3 is 14 residues long. The germline V gene has CDR1 SGHVS and CDR2 FNYEAQ.

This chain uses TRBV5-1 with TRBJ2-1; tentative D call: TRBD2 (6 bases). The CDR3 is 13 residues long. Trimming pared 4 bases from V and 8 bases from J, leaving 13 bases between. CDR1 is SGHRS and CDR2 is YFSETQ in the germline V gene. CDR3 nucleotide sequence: TGCGCCAGCAGCCCGGAGGGCGGACATGAGCAGTTCTTC. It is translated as CASSPEGGHEQFF.

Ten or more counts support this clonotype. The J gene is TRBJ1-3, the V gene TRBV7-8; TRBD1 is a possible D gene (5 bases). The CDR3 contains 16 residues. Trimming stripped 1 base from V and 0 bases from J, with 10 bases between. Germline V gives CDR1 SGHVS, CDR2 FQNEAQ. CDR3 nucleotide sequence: TGTGCCAGCAGCTTAGGGGACGCGATCTCTGGAAACACCATATATTTT. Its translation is CASSLGDAISGNTIYF.

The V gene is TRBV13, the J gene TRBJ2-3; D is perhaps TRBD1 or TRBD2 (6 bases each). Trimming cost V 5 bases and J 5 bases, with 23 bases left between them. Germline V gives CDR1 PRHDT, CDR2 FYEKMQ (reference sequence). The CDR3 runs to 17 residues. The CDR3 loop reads CASSTDRGAGLEDTQYF. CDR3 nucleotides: TGTGCCAGCAGCACCGATAGGGGGGCAGGGCTTGAAGATACGCAGTATTTT.

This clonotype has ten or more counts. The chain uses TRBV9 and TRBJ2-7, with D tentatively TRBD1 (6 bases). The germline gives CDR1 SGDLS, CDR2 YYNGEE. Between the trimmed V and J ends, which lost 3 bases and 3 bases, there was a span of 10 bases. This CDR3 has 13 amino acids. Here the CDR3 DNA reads TGTGCCAGCAGCGGCGGACAGATCTACGAGCAGTACTTC. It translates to CASSGGQIYEQYF.

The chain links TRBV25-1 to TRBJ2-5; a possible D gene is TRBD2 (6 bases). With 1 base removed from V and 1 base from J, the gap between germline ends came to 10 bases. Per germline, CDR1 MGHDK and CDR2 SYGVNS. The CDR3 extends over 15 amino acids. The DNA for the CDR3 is TGTGCCAGCAGTGAATGGAGGGCCGTCCAAGAGACCCAGTACTTC. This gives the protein CASSEWRAVQETQYF.

This CDR3 reads CASSLEGEAGELFF. DNA for the CDR3: TGTGCCAGCAGCTTAGAAGGGGAGGCCGGGGAGCTGTTTTTT. This chain links TRBV7-9 with TRBJ2-2, with D possibly matching TRBD2 (6 bases). This CDR3 is 14 amino acids long. Trimming cost V 1 base and J 6 bases, with 9 bases left between them. The germline V gene has CDR1 SEHNR and CDR2 FQNEAQ (reference sequence).

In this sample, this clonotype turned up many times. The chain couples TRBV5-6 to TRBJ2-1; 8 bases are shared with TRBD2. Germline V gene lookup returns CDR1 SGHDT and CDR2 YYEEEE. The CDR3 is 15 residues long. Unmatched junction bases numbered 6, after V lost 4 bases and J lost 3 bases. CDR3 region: CASSLLAAHYNEQFF. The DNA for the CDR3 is TGTGCCAGCAGCCTACTAGCGGCACACTACAATGAGCAGTTCTTC.

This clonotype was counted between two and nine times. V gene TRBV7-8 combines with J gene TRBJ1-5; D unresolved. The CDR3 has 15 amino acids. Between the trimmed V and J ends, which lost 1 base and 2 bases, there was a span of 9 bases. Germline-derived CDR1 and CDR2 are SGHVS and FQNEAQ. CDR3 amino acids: CASSLDQRGNQPQHF. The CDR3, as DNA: TGTGCCAGCAGCTTAGATCAGCGAGGCAATCAGCCCCAGCATTTT.

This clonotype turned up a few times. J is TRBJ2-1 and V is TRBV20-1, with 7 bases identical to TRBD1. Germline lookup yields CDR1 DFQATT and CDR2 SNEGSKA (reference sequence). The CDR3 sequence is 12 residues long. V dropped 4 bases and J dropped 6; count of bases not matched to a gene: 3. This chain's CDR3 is CSAIAGGNEQFF. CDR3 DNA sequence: TGCAGTGCTATTGCAGGGGGCAATGAGCAGTTCTTC.

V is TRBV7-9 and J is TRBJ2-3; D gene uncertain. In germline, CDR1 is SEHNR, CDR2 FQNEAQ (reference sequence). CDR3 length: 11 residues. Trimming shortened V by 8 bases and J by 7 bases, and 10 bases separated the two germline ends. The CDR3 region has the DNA TGTGCCAGCGGTCGGGTAAATACGCAGTATTTT. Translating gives CASGRVNTQYF.

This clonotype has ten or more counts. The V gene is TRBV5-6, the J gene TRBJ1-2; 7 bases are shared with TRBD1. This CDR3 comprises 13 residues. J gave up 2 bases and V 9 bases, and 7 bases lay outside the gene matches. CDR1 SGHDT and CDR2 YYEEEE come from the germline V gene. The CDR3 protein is CATQGQANYGYTF. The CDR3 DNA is TGTGCCACCCAAGGACAGGCAAACTATGGCTACACCTTC. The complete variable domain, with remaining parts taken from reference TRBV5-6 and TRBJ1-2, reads DAGVTQSPTHLIKTRGQQVTLRCSPKSGHDTVSWYQQALGQGPQFIFQYYEEEERQRGNFPDRFSGHQFPNYSSELNVNALLLGDSALYLCATQGQANYGYTFGSGTRLTVV.

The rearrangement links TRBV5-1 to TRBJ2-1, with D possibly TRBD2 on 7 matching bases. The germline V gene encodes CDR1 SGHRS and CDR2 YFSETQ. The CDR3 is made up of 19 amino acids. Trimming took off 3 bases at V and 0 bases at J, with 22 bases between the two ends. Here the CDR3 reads CASSSGGQAGTTSYNEQFF. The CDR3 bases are TGCGCCAGCAGCTCCGGGGGGCAGGCCGGTACTACCTCCTACAATGAGCAGTTCTTC.

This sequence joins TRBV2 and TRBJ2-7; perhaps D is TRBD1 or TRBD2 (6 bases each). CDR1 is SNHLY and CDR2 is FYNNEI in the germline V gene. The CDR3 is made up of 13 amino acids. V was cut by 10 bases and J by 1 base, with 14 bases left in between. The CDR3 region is CATSRGQSYEQYF. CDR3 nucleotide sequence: TGTGCCACCTCCCGGGGGCAATCCTACGAGCAGTACTTC.

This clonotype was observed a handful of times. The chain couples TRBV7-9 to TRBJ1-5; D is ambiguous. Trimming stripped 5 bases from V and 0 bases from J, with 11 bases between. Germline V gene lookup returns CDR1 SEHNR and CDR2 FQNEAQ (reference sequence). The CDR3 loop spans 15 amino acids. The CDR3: CASSVGANSNQPQHF. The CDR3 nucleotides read TGTGCCAGCAGCGTAGGAGCGAATAGCAATCAGCCCCAGCATTTT.

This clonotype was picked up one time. CDR3 in amino acids: CASSLGSGTDTQYF. The CDR3, as DNA: TGTGCCAGCAGCTTAGGGTCGGGCACAGATACGCAGTATTTT. The J gene is TRBJ2-3, the V gene TRBV7-9; D call uncertain. Trimming took off 1 base at V and 1 base at J, with 6 bases between the two ends. CDR1 and CDR2 (germline): SEHNR, FQNEAQ (reference sequence). The CDR3 totals 14 residues.

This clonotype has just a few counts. CDR3 sequence: CSVEGLPDTQYF. CDR3 bases: TGCAGCGTTGAAGGCCTCCCAGATACGCAGTATTTT. The rearrangement uses TRBV29-1 and TRBJ2-3; D call uncertain. Germline assignment: CDR1 SQVTM and CDR2 ANQGSEA. This CDR3 spans 12 amino acids. Trimming took 1 base from V and 4 from J, leaving 6 bases between them.

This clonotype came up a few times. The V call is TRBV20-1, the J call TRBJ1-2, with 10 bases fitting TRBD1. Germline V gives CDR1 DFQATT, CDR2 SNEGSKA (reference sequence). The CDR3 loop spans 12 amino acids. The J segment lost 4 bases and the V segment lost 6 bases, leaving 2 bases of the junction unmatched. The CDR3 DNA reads TGCAGTGCGGGACAGGGGCGCTATGGCTACACCTTC. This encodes CSAGQGRYGYTF.

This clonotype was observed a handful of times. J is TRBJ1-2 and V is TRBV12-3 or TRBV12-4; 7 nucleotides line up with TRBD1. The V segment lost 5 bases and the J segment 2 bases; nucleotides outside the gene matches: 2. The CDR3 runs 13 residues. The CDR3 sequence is CASSATGNYGYTF. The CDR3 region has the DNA TGTGCCAGCAGTGCGACAGGGAACTATGGCTACACCTTC.

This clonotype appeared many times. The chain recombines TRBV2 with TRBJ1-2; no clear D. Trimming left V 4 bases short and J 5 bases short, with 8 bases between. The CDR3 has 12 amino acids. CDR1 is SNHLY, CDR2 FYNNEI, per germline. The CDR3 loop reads CASSAVRYGYTF. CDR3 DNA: TGTGCCAGCAGTGCGGTCCGGTATGGCTACACCTTC.

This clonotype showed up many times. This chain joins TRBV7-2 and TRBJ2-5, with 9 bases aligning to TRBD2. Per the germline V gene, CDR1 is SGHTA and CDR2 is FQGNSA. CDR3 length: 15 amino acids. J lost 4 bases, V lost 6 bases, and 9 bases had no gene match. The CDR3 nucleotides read TGTGCCAGCAGATTTAAGCGGGGGGCCGTAGAGACCCAGTACTTC. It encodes CASRFKRGAVETQYF.

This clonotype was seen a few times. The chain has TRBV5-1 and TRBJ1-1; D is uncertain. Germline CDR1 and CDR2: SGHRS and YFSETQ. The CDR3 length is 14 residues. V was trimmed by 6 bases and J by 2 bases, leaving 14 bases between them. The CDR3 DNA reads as TGCGCCAGCATGAGGTCCGAGGCAAACACTGAAGCTTTCTTT. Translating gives CASMRSEANTEAFF.

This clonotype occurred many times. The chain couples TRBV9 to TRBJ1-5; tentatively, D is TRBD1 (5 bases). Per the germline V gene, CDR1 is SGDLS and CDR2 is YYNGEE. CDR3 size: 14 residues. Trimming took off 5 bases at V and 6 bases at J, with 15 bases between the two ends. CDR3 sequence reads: CASSFGGDGQPQHF. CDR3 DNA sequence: TGTGCCAGCAGTTTCGGGGGGGACGGTCAGCCCCAGCATTTT.

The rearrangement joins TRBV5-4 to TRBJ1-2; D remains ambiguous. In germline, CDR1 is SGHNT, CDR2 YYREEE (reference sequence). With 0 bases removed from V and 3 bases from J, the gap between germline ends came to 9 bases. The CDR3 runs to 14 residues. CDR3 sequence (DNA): TGTGCCAGCAGCTTGGGGCAGTTTTACTATGGCTACACCTTC. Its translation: CASSLGQFYYGYTF.